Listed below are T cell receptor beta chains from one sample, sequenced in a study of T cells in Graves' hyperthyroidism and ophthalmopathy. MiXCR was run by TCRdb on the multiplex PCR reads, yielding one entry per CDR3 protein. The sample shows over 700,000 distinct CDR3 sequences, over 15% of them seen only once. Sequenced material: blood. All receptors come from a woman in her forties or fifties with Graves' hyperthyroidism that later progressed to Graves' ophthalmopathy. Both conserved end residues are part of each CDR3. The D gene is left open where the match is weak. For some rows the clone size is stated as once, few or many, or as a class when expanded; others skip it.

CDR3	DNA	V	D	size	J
CSARWTGELFF	TGCAGCGCTCGGTGGACCGGGGAGCTGTTTTTT	TRBV29-1	.	few	TRBJ2-2
CASSLLMGINTEAFF	TGTGCCAGCAGCCTCTTGATGGGGATAAACACTGAAGCTTTCTTT	TRBV12-3/TRBV12-4	.	many	TRBJ1-1
CASSQENFIPGYTF	TGTGCCAGCAGCCAAGAAAACTTCATCCCTGGCTACACCTTC	TRBV14	.	.	TRBJ1-2
CASSPSGTGRYEQYF	TGTGCCAGCTCACCTTCCGGGACCGGCAGGTACGAGCAGTACTTC	TRBV2	.	many	TRBJ2-7
CASSEGTDYGYTF	TGTGCCAGCAGTGAGGGGACAGACTATGGCTACACCTTC	TRBV2	TRBD1	many	TRBJ1-2
CSAPPQGANEQFF	TGCAGTGCTCCCCCCCAGGGGGCGAATGAGCAGTTCTTC	TRBV20-1	TRBD1	many	TRBJ2-1
CASMARYAGGDEQFF	TGCGCCAGCATGGCACGGTATGCAGGAGGGGATGAGCAGTTCTTC	TRBV5-1	.	many	TRBJ2-1
CADKPRVSKETQYF	TGCGCCGACAAACCCAGGGTGTCAAAAGAGACCCAGTACTTC	TRBV10-1	.	.	TRBJ2-5
CAWSRAGKGYTF	TGTGCCTGGAGTAGGGCAGGGAAAGGCTACACCTTC	TRBV30	.	.	TRBJ1-2
CASSLATTGGELFF	TGTGCCAGCAGCTTAGCCACCACGGGCGGGGAGCTGTTTTTT	TRBV11-3	.	many	TRBJ2-2